This T cell receptor beta chain was documented in a study of shared clonotypes between healthy human individuals. About the study: Used for every donor were three CD4 naive, three CD4 memory, two CD8 naive and one CD8 memory plate.

Each cell subset's genomic DNA was divided evenly among several immunoSEQ plates. Sequenced by immunoSEQ multiplex PCR; TCRdb stores in-frame clones only, minus some. The profile shows 780,000 or so clones, just under 75% of them singletons. Only a few counts were recorded for this clone. Sequencing input: memory CD4+ T cells sorted from blood. Subset of the sample: CD45RA-negative fraction. The sequence came from a woman aged 25 to 39 in good health.

DNA for the CDR3: TGTGCCAGCTCTATGCAAGGGTCAACAGATACGCAGTATTTT. Residues: CASSMQGSTDTQYF. The rearrangement links TRBV6-1 to TRBJ2-3; D unclear. This CDR3 has 14 residues. V gave up 8 bases and J gave up 3 bases, with 15 bases separating them. Germline CDR1 is MNHNS and CDR2 is SASEGT.